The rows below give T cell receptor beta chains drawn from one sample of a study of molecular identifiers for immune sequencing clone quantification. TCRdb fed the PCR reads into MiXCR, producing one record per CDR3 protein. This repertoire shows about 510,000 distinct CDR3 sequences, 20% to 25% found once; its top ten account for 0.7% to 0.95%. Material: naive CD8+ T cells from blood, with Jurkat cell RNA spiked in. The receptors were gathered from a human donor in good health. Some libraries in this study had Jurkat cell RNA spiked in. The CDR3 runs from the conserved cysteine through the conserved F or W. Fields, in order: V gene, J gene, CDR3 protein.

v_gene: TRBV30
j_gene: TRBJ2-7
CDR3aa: CAWSISGPVGQYF

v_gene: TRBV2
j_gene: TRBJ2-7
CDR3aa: CASSEWGQGSYEQYF

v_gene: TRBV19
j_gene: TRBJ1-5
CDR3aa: CASSIDVGTIHQPQHF

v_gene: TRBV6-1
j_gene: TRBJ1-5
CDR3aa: CASSEVAAGVGNQPQHF

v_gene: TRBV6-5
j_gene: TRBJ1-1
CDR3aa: CASSSTPSLTEAFF

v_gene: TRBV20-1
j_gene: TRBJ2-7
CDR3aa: CSASARGYEQYF

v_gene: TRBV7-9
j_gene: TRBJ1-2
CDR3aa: CANSLTVNYGYTF

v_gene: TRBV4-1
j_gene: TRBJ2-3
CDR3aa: CASSHLSTDTQYF

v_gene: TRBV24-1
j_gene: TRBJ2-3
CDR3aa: CATSGGRVTDTQYF

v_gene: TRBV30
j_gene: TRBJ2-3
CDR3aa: CAWSVGTSGDTQYF

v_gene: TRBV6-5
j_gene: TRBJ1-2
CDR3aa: CANHAPPGDPYGYTF

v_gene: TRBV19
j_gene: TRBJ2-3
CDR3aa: CASMGAHTDTQYF

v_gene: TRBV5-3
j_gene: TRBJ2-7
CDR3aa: CASSLGQGGSYEQYF

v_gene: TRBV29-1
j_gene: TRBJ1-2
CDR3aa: CSVEDPVNYGYTF

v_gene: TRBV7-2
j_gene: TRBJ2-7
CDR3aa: CASSLALEQYF

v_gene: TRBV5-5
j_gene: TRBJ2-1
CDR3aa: CASSPQRSSYNEQFF

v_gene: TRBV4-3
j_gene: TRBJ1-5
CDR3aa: CASSQDSPGSGNQPQHF

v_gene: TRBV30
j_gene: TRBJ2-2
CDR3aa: CAWTVTGELFF

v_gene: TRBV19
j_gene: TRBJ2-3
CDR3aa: CASSTTQGDTQYF

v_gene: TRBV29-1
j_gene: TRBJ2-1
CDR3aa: CSAGQGNSYNEQFF

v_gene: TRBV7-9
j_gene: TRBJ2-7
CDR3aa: CASSSTGQRVSNEQYF

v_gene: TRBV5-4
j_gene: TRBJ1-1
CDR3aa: CASSLASGETFF

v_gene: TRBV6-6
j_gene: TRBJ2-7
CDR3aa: CASSYSTGGDYEQYF

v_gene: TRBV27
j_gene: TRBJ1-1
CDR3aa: CASSLEGGGRVNTEAFF

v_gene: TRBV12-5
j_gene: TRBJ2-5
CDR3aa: CASGLVLSGAVETQYF

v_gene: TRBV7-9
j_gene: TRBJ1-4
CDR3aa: CVSSTDRNEKLFF

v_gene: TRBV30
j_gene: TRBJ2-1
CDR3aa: CAWSAGSGGNEQFF

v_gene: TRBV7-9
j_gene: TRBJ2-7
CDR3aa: CASSVTGADYEQYF

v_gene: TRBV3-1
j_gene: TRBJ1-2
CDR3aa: CASSSLAGQGNYGYTF

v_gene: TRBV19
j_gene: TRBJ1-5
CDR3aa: CASRYGPQPQHF

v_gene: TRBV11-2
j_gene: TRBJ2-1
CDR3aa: CASSKGLADEQFF

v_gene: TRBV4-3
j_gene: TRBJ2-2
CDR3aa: CASSQDPGDTGELFF

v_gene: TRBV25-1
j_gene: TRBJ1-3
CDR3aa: CASRMTGLYSGNTIYF

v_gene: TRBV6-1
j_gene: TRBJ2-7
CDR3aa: CASSNRDREGEQYF

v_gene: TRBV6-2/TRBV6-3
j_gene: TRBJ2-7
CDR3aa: CASTVRDRPYEQYF

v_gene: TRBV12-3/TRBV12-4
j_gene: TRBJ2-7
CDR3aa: CASSLQQASEQYF

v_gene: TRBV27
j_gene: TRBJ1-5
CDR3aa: CASSLLPVKPIQPQHF

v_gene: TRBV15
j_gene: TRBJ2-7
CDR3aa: CATSMRRAVEQYF

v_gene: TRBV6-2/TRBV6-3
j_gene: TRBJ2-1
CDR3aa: CASSQAGGWDEQFF

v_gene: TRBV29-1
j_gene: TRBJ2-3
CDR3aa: CGVRGVAGERTDTQYF

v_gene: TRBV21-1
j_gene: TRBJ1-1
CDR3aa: CASSKVEKELNTEAFF

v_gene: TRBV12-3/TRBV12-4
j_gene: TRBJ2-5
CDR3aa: CASSLPGTPETQYF

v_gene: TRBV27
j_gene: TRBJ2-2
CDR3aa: CASSLIQGWTGELFF

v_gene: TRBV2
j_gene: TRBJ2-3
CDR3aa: CAILPLAGAGPDTQYF

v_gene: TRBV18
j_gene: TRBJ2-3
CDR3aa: CASSTAGADTQYF

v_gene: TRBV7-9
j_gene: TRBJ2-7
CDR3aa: CASSIDLETKQYF

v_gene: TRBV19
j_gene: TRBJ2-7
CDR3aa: CASRPGGGEQYF

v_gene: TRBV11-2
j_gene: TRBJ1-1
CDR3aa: CASSPFPVGYTEAFF

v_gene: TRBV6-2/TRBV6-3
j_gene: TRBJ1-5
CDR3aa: CASSQPLSGAGDQPQHF

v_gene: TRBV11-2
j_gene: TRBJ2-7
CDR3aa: CASSMTDRALYEQYF

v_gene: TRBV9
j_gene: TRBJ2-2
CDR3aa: CASSVEGSGRTGELFF

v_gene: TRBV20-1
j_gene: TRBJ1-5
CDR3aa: CSAPDRGYGQPQHF

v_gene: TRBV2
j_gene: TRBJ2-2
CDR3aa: CASRIRTGGPNTGELSF

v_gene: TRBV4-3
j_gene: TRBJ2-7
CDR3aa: CASSQVGQAVDEQYF

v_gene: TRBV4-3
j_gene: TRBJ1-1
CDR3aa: CASSQEAGNTEAFF

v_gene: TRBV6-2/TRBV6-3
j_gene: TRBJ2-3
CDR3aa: CASSYSPLNTASSTDTQYF

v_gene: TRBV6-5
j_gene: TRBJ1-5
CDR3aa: CASSYGTANQPQHF